Many counts were recorded for the clone carrying this TCR beta chain. Its antigen is currently unknown. The sample belongs to a study of T-cell memory formation after mild COVID-19. Study-level points and caveats: The study detected some responding clones in pre-infection memory, suggesting cross-reactive memory joined.

Employing constant-segment primers, 5'RACE generated TCR alpha and TCR beta cDNA libraries bearing sample barcodes and UMIs. MiXCR, applied by TCRdb to the 5' RACE reads, yields one record per CDR3 protein. In the table there are around 200,000 distinct CDR3 sequences, 16% of which are singletons. What was sequenced was PBMCs or a T cell subset sorted from them (not recorded which). The clonotype comes from an adult woman who had mild COVID-19 (a few samples of this study predate the infection). Cell type and time point are not known.

This CDR3 is CASSRQASSYNSPLHF. The CDR3 DNA reads as TGTGCCAGCTCTAGACAGGCTAGCTCCTATAATTCACCCCTCCACTTT. The chain combines TRBV6-5 with TRBJ1-6; perhaps TRBD1 as D (6 bases). CDR1 is MNHEY and CDR2 is SVGAGI in the germline V gene. Deletions cut 8 bases from V and 0 bases from J, with 14 bases between. The CDR3 runs to 16 residues.